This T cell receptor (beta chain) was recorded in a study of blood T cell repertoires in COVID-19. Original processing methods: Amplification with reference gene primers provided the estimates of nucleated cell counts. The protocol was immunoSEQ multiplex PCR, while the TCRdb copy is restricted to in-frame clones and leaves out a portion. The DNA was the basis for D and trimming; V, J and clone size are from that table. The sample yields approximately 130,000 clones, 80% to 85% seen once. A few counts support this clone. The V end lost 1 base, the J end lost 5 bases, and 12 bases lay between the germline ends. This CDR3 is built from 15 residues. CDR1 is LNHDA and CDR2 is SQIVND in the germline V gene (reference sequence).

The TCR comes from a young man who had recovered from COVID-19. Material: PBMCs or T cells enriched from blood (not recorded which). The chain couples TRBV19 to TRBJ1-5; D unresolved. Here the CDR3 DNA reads TGTGCCAGTAGTATAGCCCTTCTTCGGGATCAGCCCCAGCATTTT. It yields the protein CASSIALLRDQPQHF. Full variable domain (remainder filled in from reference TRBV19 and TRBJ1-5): DGGITQSPKYLFRKEGQNVTLSCEQNLNHDAMYWYRQDPGQGLRLIYYSQIVNDFQKGDIAEGYSVSREKKESFPLTVTSAQKNPTAFYLCASSIALLRDQPQHFGDGTRLSIL.